What follows is one TCR beta chain and its context. The antigen is undetermined. Here immunoSEQ multiplex PCR was the method, and the copy in TCRdb shows in-frame clones only, minus some. The profile shows around 300,000 clones, 85% to 90% of them singletons. These data originate in a study of Ad26.COV2.S vaccination and SARS-CoV-2 variants. Study conclusions and caveats: The placebo group had lower spike-specific TCR breadth than the vaccine recipients did. CD8+ and CD4+ T cells specific for spike reportedly responded with substantial breadth after vaccination.

Treatment: approximately 18 received Ad26.COV2.S at low or high dose, single or two shots; five or six received placebo; per-sample allocation not given. Sampling was done on day 63 after the first vaccine or placebo injection. This CDR3 comprises 17 residues. In germline, CDR1 is GTSNPN, CDR2 SVGIG (reference sequence). The V gene end was trimmed by 0 bases and the J gene end by 8 bases; junction bases not matched to a gene: 18. The source was peripheral blood, collected in a trial of Ad26.COV2.S vaccine versus placebo. The rearrangement links TRBV30 to TRBJ1-1; 7 bases map to TRBD1. This TCR came from a person between 18 and 60 years old who received the Ad26.COV2.S COVID-19 vaccine or a placebo. The CDR3 DNA reads as TGTGCCTGGAGTGTACCGCGGGGGCGGCAGGGGGGCAGCGAAGCTTTCTTT. The encoded protein is CAWSVPRGRQGGSEAFF.